The next 21 T cell receptor beta chains were all read from a single sample in a study of blood T cell repertoires in COVID-19. The table came from immunoSEQ multiplex PCR; TCRdb's copy has only in-frame clones and leaves some out. Seen here are about 230,000 clones, roughly 85% observed once, and the top ten hold more than 4.5%. Sequencing used peripheral blood. These receptors all come from a man in his fifties or sixties with COVID-19, enrolled during active disease.

The chain has TRBV7-6 and TRBJ2-1, with 12 bases matching TRBD1. The V gene end was trimmed by 1 base and the J gene end by 7 bases; junction bases not matched to a gene: 14. The CDR3 has 19 amino acids. Germline V gene data show CDR1 as SGHVS and CDR2 as FNYEAQ. CDR3 sequence (DNA): TGTGCCAGCAGCTTAGGAATAGTAATCGGGACAGGGGGCAGGAATGAGCAGTTCTTC. It codes for CASSLGIVIGTGGRNEQFF.

V is TRBV19 and J is TRBJ1-1, with a possible D match to TRBD1 (6 bases). This CDR3 comprises 14 residues. The germline V gene encodes CDR1 LNHDA and CDR2 SQIVND (reference sequence). Trimming removed 5 bases from V and 6 bases from J, with 16 bases in between. Here the CDR3 DNA reads TGTGCCAGTAGTCCTCGGGACACAGTATCTGAAGCTTTCTTT. It is translated as CASSPRDTVSEAFF.

The chain couples TRBV30 to TRBJ2-7; D not certain. The germline V and J ends were trimmed by 2 bases and 6 bases, with 20 bases remaining between them. In germline, CDR1 is GTSNPN, CDR2 SVGIG (reference sequence). The CDR3 spans 15 residues. Written as DNA, the CDR3 is TGTGCCTGGAGTCCTTATTCCGCCCTCTCGGGCGAGCAGTACTTC. Translation: CAWSPYSALSGEQYF.

The chain recombines TRBV30 with TRBJ1-1; TRBD1 is a possible D gene (5 bases). Between the trimmed V and J ends, which lost 0 bases and 2 bases, there was a span of 19 bases. Germline V lookup: CDR1 GTSNPN, CDR2 SVGIG (reference sequence). There are 17 residues in the CDR3. The CDR3 coding sequence is TGTGCCTGGAGTGTACCTCATGGGGCCCGCCTTAACACTGAAGCTTTCTTT. This gives the protein CAWSVPHGARLNTEAFF.

This clone showed up just once. The chain carries TRBV15 and TRBJ1-5, with a weak D call TRBD1 (5 bases). This CDR3 has 15 residues. The germline V and J ends were trimmed by 6 bases and 2 bases, with 14 bases remaining between them. Looked up from germline, CDR1 is LNHNV and CDR2 is YYDKDF (reference sequence). This CDR3 reads CATRKQAGGNQPQHF. In DNA, the CDR3 is TGTGCCACCAGAAAACAGGCGGGGGGCAATCAGCCCCAGCATTTT.

This sequence joins TRBV2 and TRBJ1-2; 9 bases align to TRBD1. The length of the CDR3 is 13 residues. Germline-derived CDR1 and CDR2 are SNHLY and FYNNEI. The V and J ends lost 7 bases and 5 bases, in that order; junction bases with no gene match: 5. CDR3 protein: CASNTGGLYGYTF. CDR3 DNA: TGTGCCAGCAATACAGGGGGCTTGTATGGCTACACCTTC.

The J gene is TRBJ1-2, the V gene TRBV30; D may be TRBD1 (5 bases). The length of the CDR3 is 13 residues. Trimming pared 6 bases from V and 8 bases from J, leaving 19 bases between. The germline CDR1 and CDR2 sequences are GTSNPN and SVGIG (reference sequence). CDR3 DNA sequence: TGTGCCTGCCCCTCGGGGGGGTCTTGGGGCTACACCTTC. This sequence encodes CACPSGGSWGYTF.

V gene TRBV28 combines with J gene TRBJ2-7; no clear D gene. Germline loops: CDR1 MDHEN, CDR2 SYDVKM. V dropped 4 bases and J dropped 2 bases, with 9 bases sitting between them. This CDR3 is built from 13 residues. CDR3 residues: CASSSQITYEQYF. Written as DNA, the CDR3 is TGTGCCAGCAGTTCACAAATAACCTACGAGCAGTACTTC. Together with reference TRBV28 and TRBJ2-7, the CDR3 gives the full variable domain: DVKVTQSSRYLVKRTGEKVFLECVQDMDHENMFWYRQDPGLGLRLIYFSYDVKMKEKGDIPEGYSVSREKKERFSLILESASTNQTSMYLCASSSQITYEQYFGPGTRLTVT.

The rearrangement links TRBV5-1 to TRBJ1-3; no clear D. V lost 0 bases and J lost 7, with 14 bases in between. The germline gives CDR1 SGHRS, CDR2 YFSETQ. The CDR3 runs to 15 residues. As DNA, the CDR3 is TGCGCCAGCAGCTTGGCCCGGACCGGGGAGAACACCATATATTTT. As protein: CASSLARTGENTIYF.

In this sample, this clone turned up once. The chain is built from TRBV10-3 and TRBJ1-2, with 7 bases lining up with TRBD1. The CDR3 runs 13 residues. Germline CDR1 and CDR2: ENHRY and SYGVKD. The J segment lost 2 bases and the V segment lost 4 bases, leaving 1 base of the junction unmatched. The CDR3 sequence is CAISVDRNYGYTF. Here the CDR3 DNA reads TGTGCCATCAGTGTGGACAGGAACTATGGCTACACCTTC.

Details on this clone: This sample includes further DNA sequences coding for the same CDR3. This chain connects TRBV28 to TRBJ1-5; no clear D gene. Trimming removed 3 bases at V and 4 bases at J, with 4 bases between. This CDR3 region has 12 residues. Per germline, CDR1 MDHEN and CDR2 SYDVKM. The CDR3 sequence is CASSFGNQPQHF. DNA of the CDR3: TGTGCCAGCAGTTTCGGGAATCAGCCCCAGCATTTT.

This sequence joins TRBV5-1 and TRBJ2-7; 9 positions agree with TRBD1. J gave up 6 bases and V 0 bases, and 4 bases lay outside the gene matches. This CDR3 is 14 amino acids long. The germline V gene has CDR1 SGHRS and CDR2 YFSETQ. CDR3 sequence: CASSLVGQGGEQYF. The CDR3 nucleotides read TGCGCCAGCAGCTTGGTGGGACAGGGAGGCGAGCAGTACTTC.

This chain uses TRBV9 with TRBJ2-3, with D possibly being TRBD2 (6 bases). CDR3 length: 16 residues. The germline V gene has CDR1 SGDLS and CDR2 YYNGEE. V was trimmed by 4 bases and J by 2 bases, leaving 17 bases between them. The CDR3 here is CASSSNRDSPTDTQYF. The CDR3 nucleotides are TGTGCCAGCAGCTCCAATCGGGACTCCCCCACAGATACGCAGTATTTT. The whole variable domain, filled in from reference TRBV9 and TRBJ2-3, reads DSGVTQTPKHLITATGQRVTLRCSPRSGDLSVYWYQQSLDQGLQFLIQYYNGEERAKGNILERFSAQQFPDLHSELNLSSLELGDSALYFCASSSNRDSPTDTQYFGPGTRLTVL.

Worth noting for this clone: The identical CDR3 is also encoded by other nucleotide sequences in the sample. The chain employs TRBV19 and TRBJ2-7; TRBD1 matches 7 bases. Germline V lookup: CDR1 LNHDA, CDR2 SQIVND (reference sequence). V trimming: 3 bases; J trimming: 2 bases; junction bases outside the gene matches: 4. This CDR3 spans 14 amino acids. Here the CDR3 reads CASSIGQGAYEQYF. The CDR3 bases are TGTGCCAGTAGTATTGGGCAGGGGGCCTACGAGCAGTACTTC.

V gene TRBV3-1 (or the pseudogene TRBV3-2) combines with J gene TRBJ2-3; 10 bases are shared with TRBD2. The CDR3 contains 16 residues. V lost 4 bases to trimming and J lost 2 bases; unmatched junction nucleotides: 6. Germline V gives CDR1 LGHDT, CDR2 YNNKEL (reference sequence). CDR3 sequence (DNA): TGTGCCAGCAGCCCCCTAGCGGGGGCCCCCACAGATACGCAGTATTTT. Translating gives CASSPLAGAPTDTQYF.

The rearrangement uses TRBV7-2 and TRBJ1-5, with D possibly TRBD1 on 6 matching bases. Germline V lookup: CDR1 SGHTA, CDR2 FQGNSA. V was trimmed by 5 bases and J by 0 bases, leaving 11 bases between them. The CDR3 contains 15 residues. The CDR3 coding sequence is TGTGCCAGCAGCCCTCAGGGGCATAGCAATCAGCCCCAGCATTTT. Residues: CASSPQGHSNQPQHF. Drawing the rest from reference TRBV7-2 and TRBJ1-5, the complete variable domain is GAGVSQSPSNKVTEKGKDVELRCDPISGHTALYWYRQSLGQGLEFLIYFQGNSAPDKSGLPSDRFSAERTGGSVSTLTIQRTQQEDSAVYLCASSPQGHSNQPQHFGDGTRLSIL.

The chain recombines TRBV18 with TRBJ1-1; the D is unclear. CDR3 size: 14 residues. V was cut by 4 bases and J by 7 bases, with 16 bases left in between. CDR1 and CDR2 (germline): KGHSH, LQKENI. CDR3 region: CASSRDLGVIEAFF. CDR3 coding DNA: TGTGCCAGCTCACGAGATCTAGGCGTTATTGAAGCTTTCTTT.

This chain links TRBV20-1 with TRBJ2-7, with 8 nucleotides matching TRBD1. J was trimmed by 9 bases and V by 5 bases; bases with no gene match: 3. The germline CDR1 and CDR2 sequences are DFQATT and SNEGSKA (reference sequence). The CDR3 loop spans 10 amino acids. CDR3 DNA sequence: TGCAGTGCTGGCGGGACAGGGCAGTACTTC. It translates to CSAGGTGQYF.

The chain couples TRBV11-2 to TRBJ2-7; 7 bases map to TRBD1. This CDR3 spans 14 amino acids. Germline V gives CDR1 SGHAT, CDR2 FQNNGV. V lost 4 bases and J lost 9; bases outside the gene matches: 12. Here the CDR3 DNA reads TGTGCCAGCAGCTCCGGGACAGTGGCTACGATGCAGTACTTC. Its translation is CASSSGTVATMQYF.

The V call is TRBV5-5, the J call TRBJ2-3; 10 bases agree with TRBD2. With V trimmed by 2 bases and J by 3 bases, 6 bases remained unmatched. Germline V gene lookup returns CDR1 SGHKS and CDR2 YYEKEE (reference sequence). This CDR3 has 16 amino acids. CDR3 protein: CASSLLPGLATDTQYF. Written as DNA, the CDR3 is TGTGCCAGCAGCTTACTCCCGGGACTAGCGACAGATACGCAGTATTTT.

V and J are TRBV5-1 and TRBJ2-6; D is possibly TRBD2 (8 bases). The CDR3 is 21 amino acids. The V end was cut by 2 bases, the J end by 1 base, with 25 bases between. The germline CDR1 and CDR2 sequences are SGHRS and YFSETQ. The CDR3 bases are TGCGCCAGCAGCTTCAGCAGGCGTAGCGGGACAGATAGTTCTGGGGCCAACGTCCTGACTTTC. This codes for CASSFSRRSGTDSSGANVLTF.